Listed below are T cell receptor beta chains from one sample, sequenced in a study of T cell changes during pregnancy in multiple sclerosis. Data came from immunoSEQ multiplex PCR; TCRdb stores just in-frame clones and leaves some out. The table lists 70,000 to 90,000 clones, roughly 95% of them singletons. This sample comprised peripheral blood, obtained in the second trimester of pregnancy. Source of these receptors: a female donor in good health, enrolled as a control in a pregnancy study. The conserved cysteine and the conserved F or W are not part of the CDR3 here. Each record gives: V gene, J gene, CDR3 protein.

V gene: TRBV2; J gene: TRBJ1-5; CDR3 protein: ASSEGGINQPQH
V gene: TRBV27; J gene: TRBJ1-2; CDR3 protein: ASRQGTLGYT
V gene: TRBV7-2; J gene: TRBJ2-7; CDR3 protein: ASSLARERYEQY
V gene: TRBV5-1; J gene: TRBJ1-1; CDR3 protein: ASSLGQIAYEAF
V gene: TRBV27; J gene: TRBJ2-2; CDR3 protein: ASSGRGQIGELF
V gene: TRBV25-1; J gene: TRBJ1-1; CDR3 protein: ASRIADTAF
V gene: TRBV9; J gene: TRBJ2-2; CDR3 protein: ASSVDGLAGGPTGELF
V gene: TRBV11-1; J gene: TRBJ1-1; CDR3 protein: ASKPKKYRAMNTEAF
V gene: TRBV7-2; J gene: TRBJ1-5; CDR3 protein: ASSQGTSNQPQH
V gene: TRBV15; J gene: TRBJ1-4; CDR3 protein: ATSRDPGEKLF
V gene: TRBV9; J gene: TRBJ2-7; CDR3 protein: ASSTTSSYEQY
V gene: TRBV6-5; J gene: TRBJ2-7; CDR3 protein: ASSPSGQGAGEQY
V gene: TRBV5-4; J gene: TRBJ1-4; CDR3 protein: ASHIRGLREKLF
V gene: TRBV5-6; J gene: TRBJ1-2; CDR3 protein: ASSLTGDYGYT
V gene: TRBV30; J gene: TRBJ1-1; CDR3 protein: AWSVGGAGEAF
V gene: TRBV7-2; J gene: TRBJ2-7; CDR3 protein: ASSLRAGESSEQY
V gene: TRBV30; J gene: TRBJ1-3; CDR3 protein: AAVPWAGNTIY
V gene: TRBV7-9; J gene: TRBJ1-5; CDR3 protein: ASSPGGRGNQPQH
V gene: TRBV6-5; J gene: TRBJ2-7; CDR3 protein: ASSYSEGFSYEQY
V gene: TRBV7-8; J gene: TRBJ2-1; CDR3 protein: ASSLAGTSGGAVNEQF
V gene: TRBV7-2; J gene: TRBJ2-6; CDR3 protein: ASSHAGQGWGANVLT
V gene: TRBV7-9; J gene: TRBJ1-4; CDR3 protein: ASSSWGEGEKLF
V gene: TRBV19; J gene: TRBJ1-5; CDR3 protein: ASDRGLYQPQH
V gene: TRBV4-1; J gene: TRBJ2-1; CDR3 protein: ASSQEGTSGGRNEQF
V gene: TRBV7-8; J gene: TRBJ2-1; CDR3 protein: ASSLFLRRDEQF
V gene: TRBV5-4; J gene: TRBJ2-5; CDR3 protein: ASSLAGGRETQY
V gene: TRBV5-1; J gene: TRBJ1-4; CDR3 protein: ASSEGTGDNEKLF
V gene: TRBV4-2; J gene: TRBJ2-1; CDR3 protein: ASSQDHRAGTSGGGTYNEQF
V gene: TRBV19; J gene: TRBJ2-3; CDR3 protein: ASSIAPPADTQY
V gene: TRBV2; J gene: TRBJ2-2; CDR3 protein: ASSAQSTGELF
V gene: TRBV6-5; J gene: TRBJ1-5; CDR3 protein: ASSSIRNSNQPQH
V gene: TRBV10-3; J gene: TRBJ1-5; CDR3 protein: ATKAGGESNQPQH
V gene: TRBV7-9; J gene: TRBJ2-2; CDR3 protein: ASSHGGRDPGELF
V gene: TRBV7-2; J gene: TRBJ1-1; CDR3 protein: ASSLMGQGTEAF
V gene: TRBV6-4; J gene: TRBJ1-1; CDR3 protein: ASSDAVNTEAF
V gene: TRBV7-9; J gene: TRBJ1-5; CDR3 protein: ASSEAQGYQPQH
V gene: TRBV18; J gene: TRBJ1-5; CDR3 protein: ASSPGRGNQPQH
V gene: TRBV25-1; J gene: TRBJ2-1; CDR3 protein: ASSESGTGGLQF
V gene: TRBV11-3; J gene: TRBJ2-1; CDR3 protein: ASKPHRDHNEQF
V gene: TRBV2; J gene: TRBJ1-1; CDR3 protein: ASRPRDTPNTEAF
V gene: TRBV6-1; J gene: TRBJ2-1; CDR3 protein: ASGTSSYNEQF
V gene: TRBV18; J gene: TRBJ1-1; CDR3 protein: ASSLIREMMNTEAF
V gene: TRBV5-5; J gene: TRBJ1-4; CDR3 protein: ASSLVQLNEKLF
V gene: TRBV5-6; J gene: TRBJ1-1; CDR3 protein: ASSSSLTEAF
V gene: TRBV10-3; J gene: TRBJ1-1; CDR3 protein: AISEPGQAYTEAF
V gene: TRBV5-6; J gene: TRBJ1-2; CDR3 protein: ASSLGDTNYGYT
V gene: TRBV7-3; J gene: TRBJ2-7; CDR3 protein: ASSLRGYEQY
V gene: TRBV5-8; J gene: TRBJ2-5; CDR3 protein: ASSLRVAGLGTQY
V gene: TRBV7-2; J gene: TRBJ1-1; CDR3 protein: ASSLAAGNTEAF
V gene: TRBV2; J gene: TRBJ1-5; CDR3 protein: ASSDSRTVYQPQH
V gene: TRBV4-1; J gene: TRBJ2-2; CDR3 protein: ASSQDSQGATGELF
V gene: TRBV10-1; J gene: TRBJ2-7; CDR3 protein: ASRVGQGAHEQY
V gene: TRBV6-4; J gene: TRBJ2-3; CDR3 protein: ASSWTSGGSRDTQY
V gene: TRBV9; J gene: TRBJ2-7; CDR3 protein: ASSVEGGATYEQY